The T cell receptor beta chain under discussion was sequenced for a study of T-cell memory formation after mild COVID-19 (dated by TCRdb to the early 2020s). Describing the broader study: TCR sequence clusters from the two donors were found to be largely donor specific. The cohort was made up of two young adult volunteers, one female and one male, who were previously healthy. Longitudinal TCRalpha and TCRbeta repertoire sequencing tracked T-cell clones expanding and contracting after mild COVID-19 in a couple of donors. General findings and caveats noted by the study authors: Some responding clones were found in pre-infection memory, which suggests that pre-existing cross-reactive memory T cells took part in the SARS-CoV-2 response. The study included only a couple of mild cases, and larger cohorts that include severe cases with pre-infection samples were judged to be necessary. Contracting CD4+ clones were located mainly in the CM and EM memory subsets, whereas CD8+ clones were found to be enriched in EMRA. Clones that contracted from day 15 to 85 showed balanced CD4/CD8 phenotypes, whereas a second wave of clones that expanded from day 15 to 37 leaned towards CD4+. The second-wave clones that peaked on day 37 were not confirmed to be SARS-CoV-2 specific.

CDR1 is given as LGHNA and CDR2 as YNFKEQ, both from the germline V gene. Counted from cysteine to phenylalanine, this CDR3 has 16 amino acids. The read is trimmed to its CDR3 DNA, 48 bases read in frame from base 1. The V end gives up 4 bases and the J end 4 bases, leaving 7 bases in the junction not matched to a gene. Ficoll-Paque density gradient centrifugation was the method used to isolate PBMCs. Regarding this clonotype: Its antigen remains unidentified. Base quality data are lacking; no much larger clone is found one base away.

The sample was run on an Illumina NovaSeq 6000. cDNA libraries for TCRalpha and TCRbeta were prepared by 5'RACE using constant-segment primers, with sample barcodes and unique molecular identifiers added. Trizol reagent was used to extract RNA from every sample. Amplification of the libraries took two PCR steps, and the second step added a second sample barcode plus Illumina TruSeq adapters. Libraries were sequenced on an Illumina NovaSeq with 2 x 150 bp paired-end reads. The paper's data handling went like this. The reads were demultiplexed and collapsed into UMI-guided consensus sequences using migec v1.2.7. Using mixcr v2.1.11, the UMI consensuses were aligned to TRA and TRB V and J templates and assembled into clonotypes. A clonotype was counted as expanded or contracted only if both edgeR and NoisET called the change significant, with noise models trained on biological replicates. For edgeR calls, the thresholds were a false discovery rate-adjusted p below 0.01 and a log2 fold-change of 1. As an exploratory analysis of dynamics, PCA with hierarchical clustering was applied to max-normalized trajectories of the 1000 most abundant clonotypes. Separately sequenced CD4+ and CD8+ repertoires were used to assign the CD4 or CD8 phenotype of responding clones. TCRdb reprocessing: public reads trimmed at Q25 with fastp, clones called with MiXCR, in-frame beta chains kept. A single entry per CDR3 protein holds the most common genes and DNA from its merged rows. The V and J calls and clone size come from TCRdb's table, not from the authors' own analysis. Recorded for this sample are 550,000 to 700,000 distinct CDR3 sequences; 18% of them occurred a single time. Jointly, the top ten make up about 12% of the sample.

The TCR was taken from an adult woman who had mild COVID-19 (a few samples of this study predate the infection). The sample titles of this study are shuffled in the database, so cell type and time point are left out; the donor was told from shared clones. Rearrangement joined TRBV4-2 to TRBJ2-1; 10 central nucleotides agree with TRBD2. Sequenced material: PBMCs or a T cell subset sorted from them (not recorded which). The CDR3: CASSPYGTSEYNEQFF. Read as DNA, the sequence is TGTGCCAGCAGCCCCTATGGGACTAGCGAATACAATGAGCAGTTCTTC.